The 24 T cell receptor beta chains below all came from one sample that was sequenced in a study of human T cells and chemical hapten exposure. Specified time point: patch test 2, 6 weeks after DPC sensitization. This sample's treatment: therapeutic diphenylcyclopropenone sensitization with weekly scalp DPC. MiXCR, applied by TCRdb to the RACE reads, yields one record per CDR3 protein. Here the sample spans about 82,000 distinct CDR3 sequences, roughly a tenth being singletons. Sequenced material: whole blood, taken in connection with sensitization to the hapten diphenylcyclopropenone (DPC). The receptors were gathered from a woman between 50 and 59 years old with alopecia areata. Some clones in this sample may be carry-over from other donors' samples.

This clonotype was counted ten times or more. V and J are TRBV11-2 and TRBJ2-3; no clear D gene. V gave up 2 bases and J gave up 4 bases, with 10 bases separating them. Germline lookup yields CDR1 SGHAT and CDR2 FQNNGV. CDR3 size: 14 residues. The chain's CDR3 is CASSLQATADTQYF. The CDR3 DNA is TGTGCCAGCAGCTTACAGGCCACAGCAGATACGCAGTATTTT.

This clonotype was recorded at least ten times. V gene TRBV7-2 combines with J gene TRBJ2-1, with TRBD2 identical over 10 bases. The ends lost 1 base at V and 14 bases at J; junction bases unmatched: 8. CDR3 length equals 14 residues. CDR1 and CDR2 from the germline V gene are SGHTA and FQGNSA. The CDR3 loop reads CASSLDASGRIKFF. The CDR3 nucleotides are TGTGCCAGCAGCTTAGATGCTAGCGGGAGAATCAAGTTCTTC.

In this sample, this clonotype turned up many times. The rearrangement joins TRBV20-1 to TRBJ2-2; 8 bases fit TRBD2. The V and J ends lost 5 bases and 4 bases, in that order; junction bases with no gene match: 9. Germline V gives CDR1 DFQATT, CDR2 SNEGSKA (reference sequence). The CDR3 totals 15 residues. Here the CDR3 reads CSADWTSRSTGELFF. In nucleotides, the CDR3 is TGCAGTGCTGATTGGACTAGCAGAAGCACCGGGGAGCTGTTTTTT.

This clonotype was recorded a few times. V gene TRBV15 combines with J gene TRBJ2-2; D ambiguous. The CDR3 is 17 amino acids. V was cut by 1 base and J by 8 bases, with 20 bases left in between. Germline V gene lookup returns CDR1 LNHNV and CDR2 YYDKDF (reference sequence). Here the CDR3 reads CATSRVGSATWGGELFF. The CDR3 region has the DNA TGTGCCACCAGCAGAGTCGGCTCCGCAACGTGGGGAGGGGAGCTGTTTTTT.

This clonotype occurred many times. The chain is built from TRBV28 and TRBJ2-3; D call uncertain. Deletions cut 7 bases from V and 0 bases from J, with 5 bases between. Germline V lookup: CDR1 MDHEN, CDR2 SYDVKM. The CDR3 extends over 12 amino acids. DNA of the CDR3: TGTGCCAGCATCTCTAGCACAGATACGCAGTATTTT. Translating gives CASISSTDTQYF.

On this clonotype itself: The junction departs from germline at one end; a sequencing error may be responsible. This rearrangement joins TRBV11-2 to TRBJ2-3; D is unresolved. Germline CDR1 and CDR2: SGHAT and FQNNGV. The CDR3 has 15 amino acids. The CDR3 is CASSLVLLFGDMQYF. CDR3 nucleotides: TGTGCCAGCAGCTTAGTACTCCTCTTTGGAGATATGCAGTATTTT.

This clonotype has more than one count but fewer than ten. The CDR3 DNA reads TGTGCCTGGAGTAGGGACTCATACAATGAGCAGTTCTTC. Translated, it gives CAWSRDSYNEQFF. The chain is built from TRBV30 and TRBJ2-1; perhaps TRBD2 as D (6 bases). Germline V gene lookup returns CDR1 GTSNPN and CDR2 SVGIG (reference sequence). The V end was cut by 2 bases, the J end by 4 bases, with 9 bases between. This CDR3 has 13 amino acids.

This clonotype has just a few counts. J is TRBJ2-2 and V is TRBV4-1; 7 nucleotides align to TRBD2. Germline CDR1 reads MGHRA; CDR2 reads YSYEKL. CDR3 length: 17 residues. The J segment lost 3 bases and the V segment lost 1 base, leaving 8 bases of the junction unmatched. CDR3 bases: TGCGCCAGCAGCCAAGGCCCAGCGGGACCGGACACCGGGGAGCTGTTTTTT. Protein product: CASSQGPAGPDTGELFF.

This clonotype turned up a few times. V usage is TRBV6-1 and J usage is TRBJ2-3; D is undetermined. The length of the CDR3 is 16 residues. CDR1 MNHNS and CDR2 SASEGT come from the germline V gene. V gave up 2 bases and J gave up 3 bases, with 15 bases separating them. This CDR3 is CASSEWAETRTDTQYF. As DNA, the CDR3 is TGTGCCAGCAGTGAATGGGCAGAGACAAGGACAGATACGCAGTATTTT.

V and J are TRBV5-4 and TRBJ2-1; 7 bases map to TRBD2. The CDR3 is made up of 16 amino acids. Germline V lookup: CDR1 SGHNT, CDR2 YYREEE (reference sequence). Unmatched junction bases numbered 11, after V lost 0 bases and J lost 8 bases. In DNA form, the CDR3 reads TGTGCCAGCAGCTTGGGCTCGGCGCGGGAGATCCATGAGCAGTTCTTC. Translation gives CASSLGSAREIHEQFF. The variable domain in full, completed from reference TRBV5-4 and TRBJ2-1, reads ETGVTQSPTHLIKTRGQQVTLRCSSQSGHNTVSWYQQALGQGPQFIFQYYREEENGRGNFPPRFSGLQFPNYSSELNVNALELDDSALYLCASSLGSAREIHEQFFGPGTRLTVL.

This clonotype was detected many times. The chain has TRBV28 and TRBJ1-5; 9 positions agree with TRBD1. J gave up 6 bases and V 3 bases, and 6 bases lay outside the gene matches. Germline lookup yields CDR1 MDHEN and CDR2 SYDVKM. The CDR3 has 15 amino acids. The CDR3 DNA reads TGTGCCAGCAGTTTCTACAGGGGGCGGATTCAGCCCCAGCATTTT. Its protein product is CASSFYRGRIQPQHF.

This clonotype has ten or more counts. The V and J genes are TRBV28 and TRBJ2-1; TRBD2 matches 14 bases. The germline V gene encodes CDR1 MDHEN and CDR2 SYDVKM. There are 17 residues in the CDR3. V lost 4 bases, J lost 9 bases, and 11 bases stayed unmatched. CDR3 nucleotides: TGTGCCAGCAGTTCTCCGGGACTAGCGGGAGCAGGATTTGAGCAGTTCTTC. It codes for CASSSPGLAGAGFEQFF.

In this sample, this clonotype turned up a few times. V usage is TRBV6-5 and J usage is TRBJ2-7; 8 bases align to TRBD1. CDR3 length: 15 amino acids. Trimming at V came to 2 bases and at J to 3 bases, leaving 6 bases not matched to a gene. Germline CDR1 MNHEY, CDR2 SVGAGI. The CDR3 reads CASSYTQGVGYEQYF. CDR3 sequence (DNA): TGTGCCAGCAGTTACACACAGGGGGTTGGCTACGAGCAGTACTTC.

V and J are TRBV28 and TRBJ2-7; TRBD1 aligns across 10 bases. The J segment lost 4 bases and the V segment lost 5 bases, leaving 11 bases of the junction unmatched. Germline V gene lookup returns CDR1 MDHEN and CDR2 SYDVKM. The length of the CDR3 is 16 residues. CDR3 nucleotide sequence: TGTGCCAGCAGTGAGACAGGGGGCAAAGGAGGGTACGAGCAGTACTTC. It is translated as CASSETGGKGGYEQYF.

This chain links TRBV5-5 with TRBJ2-5; the match to TRBD2 covers 8 bases. Germline lookup yields CDR1 SGHKS and CDR2 YYEKEE (reference sequence). With V trimmed by 4 bases and J by 7 bases, 6 bases remained unmatched. The CDR3 consists of 13 residues. The CDR3 bases are TGTGCCAGCAGCCAGGGACTAGTGAGGACCCAGTACTTC. The encoded protein is CASSQGLVRTQYF.

This clonotype was recorded many times. The chain is built from TRBV28 and TRBJ1-1; a possible D gene is TRBD1 (6 bases). Trimming took 2 bases from V and 8 from J, leaving 15 bases between them. Germline values: CDR1 MDHEN, CDR2 SYDVKM. The length of the CDR3 is 14 residues. The CDR3 DNA is TGTGCCAGCAGTTTAACACAGGGTGAAGCAGAAGCTTTCTTT. Its protein product is CASSLTQGEAEAFF.

In its sample, this clonotype was seen a few times. The chain combines TRBV7-2 with TRBJ2-7; 7 bases agree with TRBD2. The CDR3 totals 14 residues. Per germline, CDR1 SGHTA and CDR2 FQGNSA. V lost 5 bases to trimming and J lost 3 bases; unmatched junction nucleotides: 7. The CDR3: CASSPRGGSYEQYF. CDR3 in DNA: TGTGCCAGCAGCCCGAGGGGCGGGAGCTACGAGCAGTACTTC.

The genes are TRBV7-2 and TRBJ2-7, with no clear D. The germline gives CDR1 SGHTA, CDR2 FQGNSA. There are 15 residues in the CDR3. V dropped 3 bases and J dropped 0 bases, with 12 bases sitting between them. The CDR3 spells CASSFLGSSSYEQYF. The CDR3 DNA is TGTGCCAGCAGCTTCCTGGGTAGTAGCTCCTACGAGCAGTACTTC.

In its sample, this clonotype was seen a few times. This chain connects TRBV20-1 to TRBJ2-4; tentatively, D is TRBD1 (6 bases). V lost 3 bases and J 0 bases, leaving 9 bases between the germline ends. This CDR3 contains 14 residues. Germline V gives CDR1 DFQATT, CDR2 SNEGSKA (reference sequence). The CDR3 DNA follows: TGCAGTGCTAGCAGGGGCCTAGCCAAAAACATTCAGTACTTC. Protein product: CSASRGLAKNIQYF.

This clonotype was seen a handful of times. The genes are TRBV10-3 and TRBJ2-3; D remains unclear. CDR1 and CDR2 (germline): ENHRY, SYGVKD. Trimming cost V 0 bases and J 0 bases, with 7 bases left between them. The CDR3 has 15 residues. CDR3 sequence (DNA): TGTGCCATCAGTGAGTCGTTAACTAGCACAGATACGCAGTATTTT. Residues: CAISESLTSTDTQYF.

This clonotype was seen ten or more times. The genes are TRBV27 and TRBJ2-7; D not resolved. The V gene's germline CDR1 is MNHEY and CDR2 SMNVEV (reference sequence). CDR3 length: 13 amino acids. The V gene lost 3 bases and the J gene lost 4 bases, with 10 bases spanning the gap. CDR3 coding DNA: TGTGCCAGCAGTTTCAGACGGGCGTACGAGCAGTACTTC. Encoded protein: CASSFRRAYEQYF.

In this sample, this clonotype turned up many times. The genes are TRBV5-1 and TRBJ2-7; D is perhaps TRBD2 (5 bases). The germline gives CDR1 SGHRS, CDR2 YFSETQ. Between the trimmed V and J ends, which lost 3 bases and 4 bases, there was a span of 14 bases. The CDR3 has 14 amino acids. The CDR3 sequence is CASSSPGKNYEQYF. The CDR3 nucleotides are TGCGCCAGCAGCTCCCCCGGGAAAAATTACGAGCAGTACTTC.

This clonotype has ten or more counts. J is TRBJ1-1 and V is TRBV18, with D unclear. The ends were cut back, 8 bases at V and 0 bases at J, with 13 bases in the middle. CDR1 and CDR2 (germline): KGHSH, LQKENI. The CDR3 is 14 residues long. CDR3 protein: CASRRAGVNTEAFF. The CDR3 nucleotides read TGTGCCAGCCGAAGGGCGGGTGTGAACACTGAAGCTTTCTTT.

The chain joins TRBV6-6 to TRBJ2-1, with 8 bases fitting TRBD1. V shed 6 bases and J 0 bases; nucleotides not matched to a gene: 4. From germline, CDR1 is MNHNY and CDR2 SVGAGI (reference sequence). The CDR3 totals 15 residues. Here the CDR3 DNA reads TGTGCCAGCAGACTGGGACAGGCCTCCTACAATGAGCAGTTCTTC. This encodes CASRLGQASYNEQFF.